This T cell receptor beta chain originates from a study of shared clonotypes between healthy human individuals. V was cut by 6 bases and J by 4 bases, with 15 bases left in between. Germline CDR1 SNHLY, CDR2 FYNNEI. The CDR3 loop spans 15 amino acids. Terminally differentiated effector memory CD45RA+ cells were left out of the naive CD8 fraction, which was CD45RO-negative and positively selected for CCR7. The authors distributed each subset's genomic DNA evenly over several immunoSEQ plates. Here immunoSEQ multiplex PCR was the method, and the copy in TCRdb shows in-frame clones only, minus some. The sample yields roughly 2,000,000 clones, about 94% seen once.

The chain joins TRBV2 to TRBJ2-2; D may correspond to TRBD1 or TRBD2 (5 bases each). Input material: naive CD8+ T cells from PBMCs. This TCR derives from a man between 18 and 35 years old in good health. Some clones in this sample may be carry-over from other donors' samples. The CDR3 is CASSEGFASTGELFF. The DNA of the CDR3 is TGTGCCAGCAGCGAGGGGTTCGCTTCCACCGGGGAGCTGTTTTTT.